The 18 T cell receptor beta chains given below trace back to one sample, sequenced in a study of CD8+ T cells in alopecia areata. Treatment defined: oral pan-JAK inhibitor, 5-10 mg twice daily. Extracted RNA was reverse transcribed, and the resulting cDNA served as sequencing template. Only in-frame clones appear in the TCRdb table, and some are missing; sequencing was by immunoSEQ multiplex PCR. The data contain some 160,000 clones, less than 70% of them singletons. The sample here was CD4+ T cells sorted from blood, taken at week 4, from a patient treated with tofacitinib. These receptors were taken from a human donor with alopecia areata.

This chain uses TRBV5-1 with TRBJ2-3; possibly TRBD2 for D (5 bases). CDR1 and CDR2 (germline): SGHRS, YFSETQ. CDR3 length: 13 amino acids. Trimming cost V 2 bases and J 4 bases, with 8 bases left between them. The CDR3 coding sequence is TGCGCCAGCAGCTTCGAGGGAGCAGATACGCAGTATTTT. It codes for CASSFEGADTQYF.

The rearrangement links TRBV5-6 to TRBJ1-1; TRBD1 agrees at 12 bases. Germline loops: CDR1 SGHDT, CDR2 YYEEEE. CDR3 length equals 17 residues. J was trimmed by 5 bases and V by 2 bases; bases with no gene match: 10. CDR3 DNA: TGTGCCAGCAGCTTAAGGGACAGGGGGCGGGAAAAGACTGAAGCTTTCTTT. Translating it yields CASSLRDRGREKTEAFF.

The chain carries TRBV30 and TRBJ2-3; D unresolved. Germline V gene lookup returns CDR1 GTSNPN and CDR2 SVGIG (reference sequence). The CDR3 has 13 residues. V was shortened by 1 base and J by 4 bases, with 9 bases between the two germline ends. As DNA, the CDR3 is TGTGCCTGGAGTGGGAACCGTGCAGATACGCAGTATTTT. Protein sequence: CAWSGNRADTQYF.

V gene TRBV2 combines with J gene TRBJ1-5; 7 nucleotides align to TRBD1. Germline CDR1 and CDR2: SNHLY and FYNNEI. V was clipped by 6 bases and J by 4 bases; unmatched bases: 12. This CDR3 contains 16 residues. For the CDR3, the DNA is TGTGCCAGCAGGGACGGAGGACAGGTCGGAAATCAGCCCCAGCATTTT. Translation gives CASRDGGQVGNQPQHF. The complete variable domain, with remaining parts taken from reference TRBV2 and TRBJ1-5, reads EPEVTQTPSHQVTQMGQEVILRCVPISNHLYFYWYRQILGQKVEFLVSFYNNEISEKSEIFDDQFSVERPDGSNFTLKIRSTKLEDSAMYFCASRDGGQVGNQPQHFGDGTRLSIL.

The chain links TRBV7-8 to TRBJ2-2; a possible D gene is TRBD2 (6 bases). The germline V gene has CDR1 SGHVS and CDR2 FQNEAQ. The CDR3 covers 15 residues. Trimming removed 1 base at V and 0 bases at J, with 6 bases between. The CDR3 bases are TGTGCCAGCAGCTTAGTAGCGGCGAACACCGGGGAGCTGTTTTTT. This gives the protein CASSLVAANTGELFF.

J is TRBJ2-5 and V is TRBV30; D unresolved. CDR3 size: 12 residues. The V gene's germline CDR1 is GTSNPN and CDR2 SVGIG (reference sequence). Trimming removed 0 bases from V and 5 bases from J, with 7 bases in between. In DNA form, the CDR3 reads TGTGCCTGGAGTGTTGACTTCGAGACCCAGTACTTC. It codes for CAWSVDFETQYF.

This clone was picked up a small number of times. The rearrangement joins TRBV30 to TRBJ1-5; D is perhaps TRBD1 (6 bases). The V gene lost 1 base and the J gene lost 5 bases, with 6 bases spanning the gap. Germline CDR1 is GTSNPN and CDR2 is SVGIG (reference sequence). The CDR3 sequence is 12 residues long. CDR3 coding DNA: TGTGCCTGGAGTGAGGGGGATCAGCCCCAGCATTTT. It encodes CAWSEGDQPQHF.

The V call is TRBV7-9, the J call TRBJ1-5; TRBD1 agrees at 7 bases. This CDR3 has 15 residues. Germline lookup yields CDR1 SEHNR and CDR2 FQNEAQ (reference sequence). With 4 bases clipped from V and 2 bases from J, the junction kept 5 bases outside the gene matches. Written as DNA, the CDR3 is TGTGCCAGCAGCTCCGGGACAGCGGGCAATCAGCCCCAGCATTTT. It yields the protein CASSSGTAGNQPQHF.

The chain combines TRBV7-2 with TRBJ2-7; D uncertain. From germline, CDR1 is SGHTA and CDR2 FQGNSA. The CDR3 totals 15 residues. Trimming cost V 5 bases and J 2 bases, with 16 bases left between them. CDR3 bases: TGTGCCAGCAGCCCCCAAGCTACGTTAACCTACGAGCAGTACTTC. Amino acids: CASSPQATLTYEQYF.

This rearrangement joins TRBV7-8 to TRBJ2-5; D is possibly TRBD1 or TRBD2 (5 bases each). Germline CDR1 SGHVS, CDR2 FQNEAQ. Trimming left V 5 bases short and J 4 bases short, with 20 bases between. CDR3 length: 16 residues. This CDR3 reads CASSHWGSKDRETQYF. The CDR3 nucleotides read TGTGCCAGCAGCCACTGGGGGTCCAAGGATAGAGAGACCCAGTACTTC.

The rearrangement joins TRBV5-1 to TRBJ2-3; D gene ambiguous. Trimming stripped 0 bases from V and 5 bases from J, with 7 bases between. The germline V gene has CDR1 SGHRS and CDR2 YFSETQ. The CDR3 runs to 13 residues. Written as DNA, the CDR3 is TGCGCCAGCAGCTTGGGGGTCGGAGATACGCAGTATTTT. Protein: CASSLGVGDTQYF.

The V call is TRBV25-1, the J call TRBJ2-3, with a weak D call TRBD1 (5 bases). The CDR3 contains 17 residues. Germline V lookup: CDR1 MGHDK, CDR2 SYGVNS. V dropped 2 bases and J dropped 0 bases, with 15 bases sitting between them. The CDR3 spells CASSELGWSGSTDTQYF. The CDR3, as DNA: TGTGCCAGCAGTGAACTCGGTTGGTCAGGGAGCACAGATACGCAGTATTTT.

This clone was counted only a few times. This sequence joins TRBV29-1 and TRBJ1-2, with 9 bases aligning to TRBD1. This CDR3 contains 13 residues. Per germline, CDR1 SQVTM and CDR2 ANQGSEA. J gave up 5 bases and V 8 bases, and 9 bases lay outside the gene matches. As DNA, the CDR3 is TGCAGCACCCGGACAGGGGCCTCTTATGGCTACACCTTC. Amino acid sequence: CSTRTGASYGYTF.

In this sample, this clone turned up a few times. V and J are TRBV5-1 and TRBJ1-2, with D tentatively TRBD1 (6 bases). Germline V gene lookup returns CDR1 SGHRS and CDR2 YFSETQ. The length of the CDR3 is 14 residues. V lost 0 bases, J lost 3 bases, and 9 bases lay in between. CDR3 loop: CASSLEGHDYGYTF. The CDR3 DNA sequence: TGCGCCAGCAGCTTGGAGGGACACGACTATGGCTACACCTTC.

This chain uses TRBV30 with TRBJ2-5; 7 bases align to TRBD1. J was trimmed by 8 bases and V by 5 bases; bases with no gene match: 11. Per the germline V gene, CDR1 is GTSNPN and CDR2 is SVGIG (reference sequence). The CDR3 totals 13 residues. The CDR3 loop is CAWLTGSRRTQYF. The CDR3 DNA sequence: TGTGCCTGGTTGACAGGGTCGAGGAGAACCCAGTACTTC.

The chain uses TRBV29-1 and TRBJ2-1, with 11 bases matching TRBD2. This CDR3 has 15 residues. Unmatched junction bases numbered 4, after V lost 2 bases and J lost 4 bases. Germline lookup yields CDR1 SQVTM and CDR2 ANQGSEA. CDR3 amino acids: CSVESPSGGYNEQFF. The CDR3 coding sequence is TGCAGCGTTGAAAGCCCTAGCGGGGGGTACAATGAGCAGTTCTTC.

A few counts support this clone. The J gene is TRBJ2-5, the V gene TRBV30; D gene unclear. The CDR3 runs 13 residues. The germline V gene encodes CDR1 GTSNPN and CDR2 SVGIG (reference sequence). The V end was cut by 1 base, the J end by 4 bases, with 10 bases between. The CDR3 spells CAWSDGFRETQYF. The CDR3 nucleotides read TGTGCCTGGAGTGACGGGTTTCGAGAGACCCAGTACTTC.

This chain joins TRBV20-1 and TRBJ1-2; D unresolved. The germline V and J ends were trimmed by 0 bases and 7 bases, with 6 bases remaining between them. The CDR3 sequence is 11 residues long. Germline loops: CDR1 DFQATT, CDR2 SNEGSKA (reference sequence). CDR3 protein: CSARDPGGYTF. CDR3 DNA: TGCAGTGCTAGAGATCCAGGTGGCTACACCTTC.